Reported below is one TCR beta chain. Its target is not known. The CDR3 is 16 residues long. V lost 0 bases, J lost 4 bases, and 15 bases lay in between. CDR1 is LNHDA and CDR2 is SQIVND in the germline V gene (reference sequence). The assay was immunoSEQ multiplex PCR, and TCRdb's table has in-frame clones only and misses some. The table has 60,000 to 75,000 clones, approximately 82% seen once. The sample originates from a study of T cell responses to AZD1222 COVID-19 vaccine. Whole-study results and caveats: Only five or six AZD1222 recipients were seropositive at baseline.

This receptor was identified in an adult in good health. The sample consisted of peripheral blood, taken on day 0 of AZD1222 vaccination. The V call is TRBV19, the J call TRBJ1-1; possible D gene TRBD1, 6 bases. CDR3 nucleotide sequence: TGTGCCAGTAGTATAGAAAAGGGGGGCGCGGGCACTGAAGCTTTCTTT. It encodes CASSIEKGGAGTEAFF.